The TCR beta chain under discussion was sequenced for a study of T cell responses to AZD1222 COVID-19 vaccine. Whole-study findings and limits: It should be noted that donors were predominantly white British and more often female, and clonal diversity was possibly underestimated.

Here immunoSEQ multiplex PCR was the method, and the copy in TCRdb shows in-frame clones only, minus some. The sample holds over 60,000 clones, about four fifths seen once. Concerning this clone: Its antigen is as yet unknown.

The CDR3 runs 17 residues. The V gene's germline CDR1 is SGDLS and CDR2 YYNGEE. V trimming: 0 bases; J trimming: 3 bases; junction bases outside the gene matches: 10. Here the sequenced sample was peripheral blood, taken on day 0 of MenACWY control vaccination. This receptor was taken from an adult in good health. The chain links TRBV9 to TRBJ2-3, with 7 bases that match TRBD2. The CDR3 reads CASSVGVGGETTDTQYF. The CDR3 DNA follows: TGTGCCAGCAGCGTAGGGGTTGGGGGGGAAACAACAGATACGCAGTATTTT. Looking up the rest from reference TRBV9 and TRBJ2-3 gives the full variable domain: DSGVTQTPKHLITATGQRVTLRCSPRSGDLSVYWYQQSLDQGLQFLIQYYNGEERAKGNILERFSAQQFPDLHSELNLSSLELGDSALYFCASSVGVGGETTDTQYFGPGTRLTVL.